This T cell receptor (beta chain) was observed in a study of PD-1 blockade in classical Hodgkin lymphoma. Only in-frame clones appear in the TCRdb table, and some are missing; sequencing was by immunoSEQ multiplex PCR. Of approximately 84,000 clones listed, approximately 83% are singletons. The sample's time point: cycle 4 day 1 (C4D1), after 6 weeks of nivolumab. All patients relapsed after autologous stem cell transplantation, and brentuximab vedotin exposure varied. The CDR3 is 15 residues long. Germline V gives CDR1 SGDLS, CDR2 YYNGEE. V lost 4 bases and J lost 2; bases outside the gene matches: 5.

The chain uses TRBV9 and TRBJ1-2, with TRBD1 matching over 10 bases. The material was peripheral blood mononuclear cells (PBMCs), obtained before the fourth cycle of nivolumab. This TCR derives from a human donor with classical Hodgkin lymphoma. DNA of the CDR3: TGTGCCAGCAGCACAAGACAGGGGGCGAACTATGGCTACACCTTC. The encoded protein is CASSTRQGANYGYTF.